The 24 T cell receptor beta chains below all came from one sample that was sequenced in a study of CD8 T cells in Susac syndrome. It was with random hexamers that about 0.45 to 1 ug RNA was reverse transcribed. TCRdb re-analysed the immunoSEQ multiplex PCR reads in MiXCR, keeping a single row per CDR3 protein. The table shows 160,000 or so distinct CDR3 sequences, with about 95% occurring only once. The sequencing input was CD4+ T cells from PBMCs. These receptors all stem from a human donor with Susac syndrome.

The chain joins TRBV29-1 to TRBJ1-2; D is undetermined. Per the germline V gene, CDR1 is SQVTM and CDR2 is ANQGSEA. This CDR3 region has 16 residues. V was clipped by 4 bases and J by 0 bases, with 18 bases between them. CDR3 region: CSVGGPTPGANYGYTF. CDR3 sequence (DNA): TGCAGCGTTGGAGGACCGACACCGGGTGCTAACTATGGCTACACCTTC.

This clonotype was counted a single time. CDR3 nucleotides: TGTGCCACCAGGGGGGAAGATACGCAGTATTTT. It codes for CATRGEDTQYF. The chain employs TRBV15 and TRBJ2-3; D may match TRBD1 or TRBD2 (5 bases each). The CDR3 length is 11 residues. V was cut by 6 bases and J by 5 bases, with 6 bases left in between. Germline CDR1 reads LNHNV; CDR2 reads YYDKDF (reference sequence).

This chain uses TRBV29-1 with TRBJ1-1, with D possibly being TRBD1 (5 bases). Germline values: CDR1 SQVTM, CDR2 ANQGSEA. Between the trimmed V and J ends, which lost 7 bases and 3 bases, there was a span of 15 bases. The CDR3 has 13 amino acids. CDR3 sequence: CSATNTGDTEAFF. CDR3 in DNA: TGCAGCGCGACCAATACGGGGGACACTGAAGCTTTCTTT.

In this sample, this clonotype turned up once. The V and J genes are TRBV5-1 and TRBJ2-5, with 10 nucleotides matching TRBD1. The germline gives CDR1 SGHRS, CDR2 YFSETQ. The ends lost 4 bases at V and 4 bases at J; junction bases unmatched: 10. The CDR3 is 16 residues long. DNA for the CDR3: TGCGCCAGCAGCGCTCGCGGACAGGGGGTCGGAGAGACCCAGTACTTC. It yields the protein CASSARGQGVGETQYF.

This sequence joins TRBV9 and TRBJ2-1, with 10 bases identical to TRBD1. Looked up from germline, CDR1 is SGDLS and CDR2 is YYNGEE. The CDR3 is made up of 16 amino acids. Trimming removed 4 bases from V and 10 bases from J; junction bases left unmatched: 14. In nucleotides, the CDR3 is TGTGCCAGCAGCCCCACAGCCGGGACAGGGGAGGGCGAGCAGTTCTTC. This codes for CASSPTAGTGEGEQFF.

The V call is TRBV14, the J call TRBJ2-7, with D perhaps TRBD2 (6 bases). The CDR3 runs 14 residues. Looked up from germline, CDR1 is SGHDN and CDR2 is FVKESK. The V end was cut by 1 base, the J end by 5 bases, with 12 bases between. CDR3 residues: CASSQVQAGHEQYF. CDR3 DNA: TGTGCCAGCAGCCAAGTGCAAGCGGGCCACGAGCAGTACTTC.

The CDR3 protein is CASSPSSEDTQYF. The CDR3 coding sequence is TGTGCCAGCAGTCCGAGTAGCGAGGATACGCAGTATTTT. The J gene is TRBJ2-3, the V gene TRBV7-2, with D possibly TRBD2 on 5 matching bases. CDR3 length: 13 residues. Trimming removed 6 bases at V and 6 bases at J, with 13 bases between. Germline values: CDR1 SGHTA, CDR2 FQGNSA.

The rearrangement links TRBV12-5 to TRBJ2-2, with 7 bases lining up with TRBD2. The CDR3 loop spans 15 amino acids. Germline V lookup: CDR1 LGHNT, CDR2 FRNRAP. The V segment lost 4 bases and the J segment 4 bases; nucleotides outside the gene matches: 6. The chain's CDR3 is CASGSSSGATGELFF. CDR3 nucleotides: TGTGCTAGTGGTTCGTCTAGCGGAGCCACCGGGGAGCTGTTTTTT.

This chain joins TRBV10-2 and TRBJ2-7, with TRBD1 identical over 9 bases. The V segment lost 5 bases and the J segment 5 bases; nucleotides outside the gene matches: 13. CDR1 and CDR2 (germline): WSHSY, SAAADI. CDR3 length equals 16 residues. The CDR3 sequence is CASSFNTGTGKDEQYF. Here the CDR3 DNA reads TGCGCCAGCAGTTTCAATACCGGGACAGGGAAGGACGAGCAGTACTTC.

V usage is TRBV15 and J usage is TRBJ1-5, with D uncertain. V was trimmed by 0 bases and J by 6 bases, leaving 9 bases between them. The CDR3 covers 14 residues. Per the germline V gene, CDR1 is LNHNV and CDR2 is YYDKDF (reference sequence). CDR3 DNA sequence: TGTGCCACCAGCAGAGATCCGGGGAGTCAGCCCCAGCATTTT. Translating gives CATSRDPGSQPQHF.

The chain couples TRBV3-1 to TRBJ2-7, with D maybe TRBD1 (6 bases). V was trimmed by 6 bases and J by 1 base, leaving 10 bases between them. Germline CDR1 LGHDT, CDR2 YNNKEL (reference sequence). CDR3 size: 13 residues. CDR3 sequence reads: CASSQDRSYEQYF. DNA of the CDR3: TGTGCCAGCAGTCAGGACAGATCCTACGAGCAGTACTTC.

The V gene is TRBV12-3 or TRBV12-4, the J gene TRBJ1-2; D uncertain. The CDR3 totals 13 residues. Trimming cost V 6 bases and J 8 bases, with 16 bases left between them. The chain's CDR3 is CASSPMGSAGYTF. CDR3 DNA sequence: TGTGCCAGCAGCCCCATGGGGTCGGCGGGCTACACCTTC.

The chain recombines TRBV20-1 with TRBJ1-2; D may be TRBD1 (5 bases). Per germline, CDR1 DFQATT and CDR2 SNEGSKA (reference sequence). CDR3 size: 12 residues. With 3 bases removed from V and 7 bases from J, the gap between germline ends came to 12 bases. The CDR3 nucleotides read TGCAGTGCTAGGGGGGTCAACCGTGGCTACACCTTC. This translates into CSARGVNRGYTF.

The chain joins TRBV24-1 to TRBJ2-1; TRBD2 is a possible D gene (7 bases). From germline, CDR1 is KGHDR and CDR2 SFDVKD. The V gene lost 5 bases and the J gene lost 6 bases, with 13 bases spanning the gap. This CDR3 is built from 14 residues. The CDR3 spells CATSVGGGLNEQFF. CDR3 nucleotide sequence: TGTGCCACCAGTGTTGGCGGGGGCCTCAATGAGCAGTTCTTC.

This chain joins TRBV29-1 and TRBJ2-3; D tentatively reads TRBD1 or TRBD2 (6 bases each). Germline V gene sequence: CDR1 SQVTM, CDR2 ANQGSEA. Trimming cost V 4 bases and J 6 bases, with 11 bases left between them. This CDR3 has 12 residues. The CDR3 DNA reads as TGCAGCGTTGCTCGGGGGCAGGATACGCAGTATTTT. Residues: CSVARGQDTQYF.

The rearrangement joins TRBV4-1 to TRBJ1-2; D gene ambiguous. In germline, CDR1 is MGHRA, CDR2 YSYEKL. The CDR3 runs 14 residues. V gave up 3 bases and J gave up 8 bases, with 16 bases separating them. The CDR3 DNA sequence: TGCGCCAGCAGCCATGATTATGGGTTGGGCGGCTACACCTTC. Translation gives CASSHDYGLGGYTF.

The V gene is TRBV3-1, the J gene TRBJ2-2, with D possibly being TRBD1 or TRBD2 (5 bases each). Germline V gene sequence: CDR1 LGHDT, CDR2 YNNKEL (reference sequence). CDR3 length equals 14 residues. Trimming took 8 bases from V and 8 from J, leaving 18 bases between them. The CDR3 here is CASASGTTAGELFF. Written as DNA, the CDR3 is TGTGCCAGCGCCTCCGGGACGACTGCGGGGGAGCTGTTTTTT.

This chain joins TRBV9 and TRBJ1-6; tentatively, D is TRBD1 (6 bases). V gave up 4 bases and J gave up 8 bases, with 19 bases separating them. This CDR3 is 16 amino acids long. Looked up from germline, CDR1 is SGDLS and CDR2 is YYNGEE. The CDR3 region is CASSPSGGGFDSPLHF. In nucleotides, the CDR3 is TGTGCCAGCAGCCCTAGCGGAGGGGGTTTCGATTCACCCCTCCACTTT.

The chain recombines TRBV5-1 with TRBJ2-3; D call uncertain. Looked up from germline, CDR1 is SGHRS and CDR2 is YFSETQ. The CDR3 runs 15 residues. Trimming took off 0 bases at V and 2 bases at J, with 10 bases between the two ends. The CDR3 DNA reads as TGCGCCAGCAGCTTGGGAACGGGTCTCACAGATACGCAGTATTTT. It codes for CASSLGTGLTDTQYF.

The chain carries TRBV14 and TRBJ1-2; D gene uncertain. This CDR3 is built from 15 residues. The V and J ends lost 4 bases and 4 bases respectively, with 16 bases between them. Germline values: CDR1 SGHDN, CDR2 FVKESK. The chain's CDR3 is CASSPAGFLTYGYTF. As DNA, the CDR3 is TGTGCCAGCAGCCCCGCGGGCTTCCTAACCTATGGCTACACCTTC.

The V call is TRBV9, the J call TRBJ1-5; unclear D gene. The V end lost 4 bases, the J end lost 3 bases, and 8 bases lay between the germline ends. The CDR3 is 13 residues long. Germline V gene sequence: CDR1 SGDLS, CDR2 YYNGEE. CDR3 residues: CASSWADNQPQHF. The CDR3 DNA follows: TGTGCCAGCAGCTGGGCCGACAATCAGCCCCAGCATTTT.

The chain couples TRBV20-1 to TRBJ2-3; 7 nucleotides match TRBD1. Germline CDR1 reads DFQATT; CDR2 reads SNEGSKA (reference sequence). The CDR3 runs to 13 residues. This CDR3 reads CSAPGQITDTQYF. The CDR3 nucleotides read TGCAGCGCCCCGGGACAGATTACAGATACGCAGTATTTT.

The V call is TRBV25-1, the J call TRBJ2-1; the D gene is possibly TRBD2 (7 bases). In germline, CDR1 is MGHDK, CDR2 SYGVNS. The V end was cut by 5 bases, the J end by 8 bases, with 10 bases between. The CDR3 loop spans 12 amino acids. CDR3 amino acids: CASSRGAYEQFF. The CDR3 region has the DNA TGTGCCAGCAGTCGGGGGGCCTATGAGCAGTTCTTC.

The V call is TRBV11-2, the J call TRBJ1-6; 7 bases match TRBD1. V gave up 2 bases and J gave up 6 bases; unmatched junction bases: 10. Germline CDR1 SGHAT, CDR2 FQNNGV. The CDR3 sequence is 17 residues long. As DNA, the CDR3 is TGTGCCAGCAGCTTAAATCTGGCAGGACAGGCTAATTCACCCCTCCACTTT. Translating it yields CASSLNLAGQANSPLHF.